A single sample is the source of the 10 T cell receptor beta chains below, sequenced in a study of metastatic and nonmetastatic thyroid tumors. Using MiXCR, TCRdb reanalyzed the PCR reads. Among roughly 57,000 clones listed, approximately 22% were seen once. All patients were treatment-naive before thyroid surgery. Input material: blood. The receptors here all came from a female donor with papillary thyroid cancer or a benign thyroid nodule (not recorded which). Some clones in this sample may be carry-over from other donors' samples.

This clone was observed many times. This chain uses TRBV28 with TRBJ2-7, with D unresolved. Between the trimmed V and J ends, which lost 3 bases and 2 bases, there was a span of 5 bases. This CDR3 is 12 amino acids long. The germline V gene has CDR1 MDHEN and CDR2 SYDVKM. CDR3 sequence reads: CASSFSAYEQYF. The CDR3 DNA follows: TGTGCCAGCAGTTTCTCCGCCTACGAGCAGTACTTC.

On this clone itself: This sample also contains other DNA sequences that code for the same CDR3. This chain uses TRBV9 with TRBJ2-7; TRBD2 might be the D (6 bases). V dropped 0 bases and J dropped 3 bases, with 13 bases sitting between them. The length of the CDR3 is 15 residues. Germline loops: CDR1 SGDLS, CDR2 YYNGEE. CDR3 in amino acids: CASSVAPGGNYEQYF. The DNA for the CDR3 is TGTGCCAGCAGCGTAGCCCCCGGGGGTAACTACGAGCAGTACTTC.

This clone was detected many times. The genes are TRBV5-4 and TRBJ1-5; no definite D call. V was shortened by 0 bases and J by 6 bases, with 4 bases between the two germline ends. This CDR3 is 12 amino acids long. Germline lookup yields CDR1 SGHNT and CDR2 YYREEE (reference sequence). CDR3 sequence (DNA): TGTGCCAGCAGCTTGGACAGTCAGCCCCAGCATTTT. Protein product: CASSLDSQPQHF. Filled out from reference TRBV5-4 and TRBJ1-5, the complete variable domain reads ETGVTQSPTHLIKTRGQQVTLRCSSQSGHNTVSWYQQALGQGPQFIFQYYREEENGRGNFPPRFSGLQFPNYSSELNVNALELDDSALYLCASSLDSQPQHFGDGTRLSIL.

The chain links TRBV5-6 to TRBJ1-2; 9 bases are shared with TRBD1. The CDR3 loop spans 14 amino acids. Per germline, CDR1 SGHDT and CDR2 YYEEEE. CDR3 sequence (DNA): TGTGCTAACAGCTTGGGACAGGGAAACTATGGCTACACCTTC. This translates into CANSLGQGNYGYTF.

This clone appeared many times. The V call is TRBV6-1, the J call TRBJ2-5; D ambiguous. V lost 3 bases and J lost 1, with 3 bases in between. CDR3 size: 12 residues. The V gene's germline CDR1 is MNHNS and CDR2 SASEGT. CDR3 region: CASSEFQETQYF. As DNA, the CDR3 is TGTGCCAGCAGTGAGTTCCAAGAGACCCAGTACTTC.

This clone came up many times. The chain joins TRBV20-1 to TRBJ1-6; D uncertain. This CDR3 has 13 amino acids. Trimming took 3 bases from V and 7 from J, leaving 10 bases between them. Looked up from germline, CDR1 is DFQATT and CDR2 is SNEGSKA (reference sequence). CDR3 sequence reads: CSASYTENSPLHF. The CDR3 DNA sequence: TGCAGTGCTAGTTATACCGAGAATTCACCCCTCCACTTT.

The genes are TRBV20-1 and TRBJ1-6, with a weak D call TRBD1 (6 bases). Germline CDR1 is DFQATT and CDR2 is SNEGSKA (reference sequence). The CDR3 sequence is 19 residues long. Trimming removed 7 bases from V and 3 bases from J, with 28 bases in between. The CDR3 is CSDHTEVLGDILYNSPLHF. The CDR3, as DNA: TGCAGTGACCATACAGAGGTGTTGGGGGACATCCTCTATAATTCACCCCTCCACTTT.

This clone was found many times. The chain employs TRBV4-2 and TRBJ2-3; a possible D gene is TRBD1 (6 bases). Trimming removed 0 bases from V and 0 bases from J, with 16 bases in between. The CDR3 extends over 18 amino acids. Germline lookup yields CDR1 LGHNA and CDR2 YNFKEQ. The CDR3 region is CASSQEVGALVSTDTQYF. In nucleotides, the CDR3 is TGTGCCAGCAGCCAAGAGGTGGGGGCACTAGTTAGCACAGATACGCAGTATTTT.

This clone turned up a few times. Given a much more abundant clone one base away, this may be a read error. The chain combines TRBV6-2 or TRBV6-3 with TRBJ1-1; 7 bases match TRBD1. V dropped 4 bases and J dropped 5; count of bases not matched to a gene: 13. This CDR3 spans 16 amino acids. CDR1 and CDR2 (germline): MNHEY, SVGEGT. CDR3 nucleotides: TGTGCCAGCAGTTTTAGTGGACAGGATGCGAGTACTGAAGCTTTCTTT. Amino acids: CASSFSGQDASTEAFF.

There are many counts of this clone. The chain links TRBV5-1 to TRBJ2-1, with 10 bases that match TRBD2. The CDR3 has 15 residues. Germline lookup yields CDR1 SGHRS and CDR2 YFSETQ. V dropped 3 bases and J dropped 6; count of bases not matched to a gene: 6. CDR3 residues: CASSYTSGIPNEQFF. CDR3 nucleotides: TGCGCCAGCAGCTACACTAGCGGGATTCCCAATGAGCAGTTCTTC.